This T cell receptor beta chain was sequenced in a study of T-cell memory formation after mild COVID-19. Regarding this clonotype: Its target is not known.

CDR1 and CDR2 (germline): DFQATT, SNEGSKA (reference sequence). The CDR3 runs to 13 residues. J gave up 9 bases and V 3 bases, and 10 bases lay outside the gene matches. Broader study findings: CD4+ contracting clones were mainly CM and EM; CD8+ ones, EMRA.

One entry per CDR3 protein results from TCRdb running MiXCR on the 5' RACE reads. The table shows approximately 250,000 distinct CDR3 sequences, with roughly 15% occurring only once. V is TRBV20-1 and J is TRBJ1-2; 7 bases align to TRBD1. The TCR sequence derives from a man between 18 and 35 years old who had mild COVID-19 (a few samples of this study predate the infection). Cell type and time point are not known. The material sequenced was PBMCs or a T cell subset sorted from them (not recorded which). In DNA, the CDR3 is TGCAGTGCTAGCCCCGGACAGGATAGACGCTACACCTTC. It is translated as CSASPGQDRRYTF.